What follows is one T cell receptor (beta chain) and its context. Its antigen is unknown. Base-call qualities are not available, and no considerably larger clone is one nucleotide away. Other DNA variants within this sample encode the same CDR3. CD8 naive samples were obtained by positive selection for CCR7 among CD45RO-negative cells, yielding a CD45RA+CCR7+ population from which TemRA cells were excluded. The donors were healthy, HIV-negative adults who had no recently reported acute infections or vaccinations. Every donor was a Caucasian adult residing in Nashville, Tennessee, USA. Blood was obtained by leukapheresis, after which PBMCs were separated by Ficoll-Histopaque density gradient centrifugation and cryopreserved in liquid nitrogen vapor phase. Purity and quantity of every magnetically sorted T cell population were checked by analytical flow cytometry. Genomic DNA was isolated from each sorted fraction and quantified by UV absorbance on a Nanodrop 2000c.

TCR CDR3 regions were amplified from genomic DNA by multiplex PCR using the deep immunoSEQ assay. For each cell subset, the extracted genomic DNA was distributed evenly across all wells of several immunoSEQ 96-well plates, and each plate served as one replicate. For sorted subsets, each replicate PCR was loaded with approximately 200 ng genomic DNA, equivalent to 30,000 or so T cell genomes. The purified libraries were quantified using a Qubit 3.0 fluorometer, sized with a Bioanalyzer 2100, and then quantified again using the KAPA Library Quantification kit. A separate single-read 150-cycle Illumina NextSeq 550 flow cell was used to sequence each immunoSEQ 96-well plate. Regarding the original processing steps: The immunoSEQ output contained only junctional sequences without quality scores, so filtering could not match that applied to full-length reads. To assign V/J genes and CDR3, sequences were annotated using PyIR, a Python wrapper for IgBLAST v1.9, with IMGT germline references. Reads with weak V/J assignments (E-value above 1e-6), missing CDR3, stop codons, out-of-frame junctions, or ambiguous translated residues were removed. V3J clonotypes were defined as sequences sharing an identical inferred V gene, J gene, and CDR3 amino acid sequence. Percentage overlap between repertoires was computed as shared unique clonotypes divided by the size of the smaller repertoire. Richness of each repertoire was evaluated using RTK rarefaction, the Chao1 estimator, and Recon v2.1 estimates of unobserved clonotypes. Generation probabilities were computed with OLGA for all TCRbeta clonotypes obtained by the gDNA method from four donors. TCRdb re-hosts the immuneACCESS table, in-frame sequences only. Its copies lack some clones; in the studies checked, an unresolved V gene accounts for under half of them, and the cause for the rest is not known. The V and J calls and clone size come from that table; D and trimming were worked out from the DNA. Present in this sample are hundreds of thousands of clones, around 96% of which were seen just once. Jointly, the top ten make up less than 0.25% of the sample.

The sample is drawn from a study of shared clonotypes between healthy human individuals (TCRdb year 2020). About the study as a whole: Three men and two women, aged 18 to 49 years, made up the cohort. For each donor, CD4 naive and CD4 memory were each run on three plates, CD8 naive on two plates, and CD8 memory on one plate. The study deeply sequenced blood TCR repertoires of about 5 healthy adults to estimate repertoire size and the extent of clonotype sharing between individuals. Different laboratories and diverse techniques were used to prepare libraries and sequence TCR repertoires, to increase sequencing depth and limit assay-specific biases. Leukapheresis yielded between about 0.85 and 10 billion PBMCs per donor. Overall study outcomes, separate from this receptor: Pairwise subsampling indicated that sequencing depth was expected to affect the degree of clonotype sharing among donors. Clonotypes shared by all four sorted-subset donors showed higher generation probabilities than non-shared clonotypes. Naive subsets generally had larger estimated clonotype richness than memory subsets did. The genetic and exposure-history diversity represented was limited by the small number of donors. About 5% of naive CD4, 3.5% of naive CD8, 2% to 2.5% of memory CD4, and approximately 0.4% of memory CD8 clonotypes were shared across several donors. Sampling was limited to blood, and TCR repertoires in tissue likely differ from TCR repertoires in blood. Rarefaction of sorted-subset datasets indicated incomplete sequencing despite the large sequencing depth.

The TCR sequence derives from a man aged 25 to 40 in good health. Sequencing was performed on naive CD8+ T cells sorted from blood. The cell subset or site label, as the study defines it: CD45RA+CCR7+.

The DNA sequence reads TGTGCCAGCAGGGGGGGACGGGAGACCCAGTACTTC. Its coded protein is CASRGGRETQYF. The V and J genes are TRBV2 and TRBJ2-5; TRBD2 is perhaps the D gene, given 6 matching bases. From cysteine to phenylalanine, the CDR3 is 12 amino acids long. Just the 36-base CDR3 DNA is kept, in frame starting at base 1. As encoded in the germline V gene, CDR1 is SNHLY while CDR2 is FYNNEI. V is pared back by 6 bases and J by 5 bases, with 10 bases lying between the germline termini.